This T cell receptor beta chain was recovered during a study of Ad26.COV2.S vaccination and SARS-CoV-2 variants. For the study at large: Into the muscle, Ad26.COV2.S was dosed once or twice, 56 days apart.

Germline V gene lookup returns CDR1 LNHDA and CDR2 SQIVND (reference sequence). The CDR3 has 15 residues. The V gene lost 6 bases and the J gene lost 9 bases, with 18 bases spanning the gap. Profiling relied on immunoSEQ multiplex PCR, and the TCRdb table lists in-frame clones only, not all of them. Here the sample spans some 330,000 clones, around 90% being singletons. Treatment of the sample: roughly 18 received Ad26.COV2.S at low or high dose, single or two shots; 5 received placebo; per-sample allocation not given. Collection of samples fell on day 63 after the first vaccine or placebo injection.

The sequence was obtained from a person between 18 and 65 years old who received the Ad26.COV2.S COVID-19 vaccine or a placebo. V gene TRBV19 combines with J gene TRBJ1-6, with unresolved D. Sequenced material: peripheral blood, taken in a trial of Ad26.COV2.S vaccine versus placebo. CDR3 DNA sequence: TGTGCCAGTAGGATCGGGGAGAGAGGGAGTTCACCCCTCCACTTT. It translates to CASRIGERGSSPLHF.